A selection of T cell receptor beta chains follows, all from one sample in a study of T cell responses to AZD1222 COVID-19 vaccine. The data were produced by immunoSEQ multiplex PCR, yet TCRdb's version contains in-frame clones alone and is incomplete. The data show around 140,000 clones, nearly 95% seen once. The sequences come from peripheral blood, collected on day 0 of AZD1222 vaccination. These receptors originate from an adult in good health. CDR3s include the opening cysteine and the closing phenylalanine or tryptophan. A D gene is named only where the DNA matches it firmly. The size entry is marked missing in some rows and otherwise reads once, few, many or a size class.

cdr3_aa: CASSLEHSGNTIYF
cdr3_nt: TGTGCCAGCAGCTTAGAACACTCTGGAAACACCATATATTTT
clone_size: -
v_call: TRBV5-5
j_call: TRBJ1-3
d_call: -

cdr3_aa: CASSSEGSPYGYTF
cdr3_nt: TGTGCCAGCAGCTCAGAGGGCAGCCCTTATGGCTACACCTTC
clone_size: once
v_call: TRBV7-2
j_call: TRBJ1-2
d_call: -

cdr3_aa: CSVGSVIEQFF
cdr3_nt: TGCAGCGTTGGATCTGTGATCGAGCAGTTCTTC
clone_size: -
v_call: TRBV29-1
j_call: TRBJ2-1
d_call: -

cdr3_aa: CASRGQGEETQYF
cdr3_nt: TGTGCCAGCAGAGGACAGGGAGAAGAGACCCAGTACTTC
clone_size: once
v_call: TRBV7-3
j_call: TRBJ2-5
d_call: TRBD1

cdr3_aa: CASSLGLAAGRETQYF
cdr3_nt: TGTGCCAGCAGCTTAGGGCTAGCGGCCGGTAGGGAGACCCAGTACTTC
clone_size: -
v_call: TRBV7-3
j_call: TRBJ2-5
d_call: TRBD2

cdr3_aa: CASSIHEQETQYF
cdr3_nt: TGTGCCAGTAGTATACATGAACAAGAGACCCAGTACTTC
clone_size: few
v_call: TRBV19
j_call: TRBJ2-5
d_call: -

cdr3_aa: CASSEEAPGSDSPLHF
cdr3_nt: TGTGCCAGCAGTGAAGAGGCGCCAGGATCGGATTCACCCCTCCACTTT
clone_size: once
v_call: TRBV2
j_call: TRBJ1-6
d_call: -

cdr3_aa: CASSRRTDYNEKLFF
cdr3_nt: TGTGCCAGTAGTCGCCGGACAGACTATAATGAAAAACTGTTTTTT
clone_size: -
v_call: TRBV19
j_call: TRBJ1-4
d_call: -

cdr3_aa: CASSVYSGGSSYNEQFF
cdr3_nt: TGTGCCAGCAGCGTATACTCTGGTGGGAGCTCCTACAATGAGCAGTTCTTC
clone_size: -
v_call: TRBV9
j_call: TRBJ2-1
d_call: -

cdr3_aa: CASHLIGNTEAFF
cdr3_nt: TGTGCCAGCCATCTCATTGGGAACACTGAAGCTTTCTTT
clone_size: -
v_call: TRBV5-5
j_call: TRBJ1-1
d_call: -

cdr3_aa: CASSLTGGDTEAFF
cdr3_nt: TGTGCCAGCAGTTTGACAGGCGGTGACACTGAAGCTTTCTTT
clone_size: -
v_call: TRBV6-1
j_call: TRBJ1-1
d_call: -

cdr3_aa: CASSLKAGGGSAQHF
cdr3_nt: TGTGCCAGCAGCTTAAAAGCAGGAGGAGGTTCGGCCCAGCATTTT
clone_size: once
v_call: TRBV7-2
j_call: TRBJ1-5
d_call: -